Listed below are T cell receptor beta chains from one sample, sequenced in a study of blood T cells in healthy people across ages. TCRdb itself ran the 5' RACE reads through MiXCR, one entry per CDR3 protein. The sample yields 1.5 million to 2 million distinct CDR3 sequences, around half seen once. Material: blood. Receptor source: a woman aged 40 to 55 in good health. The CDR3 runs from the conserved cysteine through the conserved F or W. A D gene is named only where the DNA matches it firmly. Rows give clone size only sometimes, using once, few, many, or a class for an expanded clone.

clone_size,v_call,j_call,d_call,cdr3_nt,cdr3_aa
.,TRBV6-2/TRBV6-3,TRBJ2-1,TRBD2,TGTGCCAGCAGTTATAGAGCGGGGGATTACAATGAGCAGTTCTTC,CASSYRAGDYNEQFF
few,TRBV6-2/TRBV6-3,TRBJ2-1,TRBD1,TGTGCCAGCAGTAAACGGAGCAGCGGACAGGGTAATACCTACAATGAGCAGTTCTTC,CASSKRSSGQGNTYNEQFF
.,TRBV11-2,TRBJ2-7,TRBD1,TGTGCCAGCAAGGCGCAGGGGGCTCTCCACGGGCAGTACTTC,CASKAQGALHGQYF
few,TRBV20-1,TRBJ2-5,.,TGCAGTGCTGGGCTGACACGGGGGAAAGAGACCCAGTACTTC,CSAGLTRGKETQYF
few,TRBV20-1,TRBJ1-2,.,TGCAGTGTCACGACAGCTAACTATGGCTACACCTTC,CSVTTANYGYTF
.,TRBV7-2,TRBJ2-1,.,TGTGCCAGCAGCCGACGGGGGGCCCTAGCTTACAATGAGCAGTTCTTC,CASSRRGALAYNEQFF
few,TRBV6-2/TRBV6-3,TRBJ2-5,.,TGTGCCAGCAGTCAGACACGAGGACCGACCGGGGGTCCCCAGTACTTC,CASSQTRGPTGGPQYF
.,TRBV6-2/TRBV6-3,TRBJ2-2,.,TGTGCCAGTTCTCGCCTTAGGTCCACCGGGGAGCTGTTTTTT,CASSRLRSTGELFF
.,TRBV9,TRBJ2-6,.,TGTGCCAGCAGCGTTTTACAATCTGGGGCCAACGTCCTGACTTTC,CASSVLQSGANVLTF
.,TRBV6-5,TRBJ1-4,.,TGTGCCAGCAGTTACGGGCAGGGACATAATGAAAAACTGTTTTTT,CASSYGQGHNEKLFF
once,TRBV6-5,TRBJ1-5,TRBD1,TGTGCCAGCAGTTACTCGGGGACAGGGGATAGCAATCAGCCCCAGCATTTT,CASSYSGTGDSNQPQHF
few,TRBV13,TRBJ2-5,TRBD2,TGTGCCAGCAGACAAAGACTAGCAGGAGAGACCCAGTACTTC,CASRQRLAGETQYF
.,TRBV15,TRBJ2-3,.,TGTGCCACCAGCGCGCGTGAGGGTTTCACAGATACGCAGTATTTT,CATSAREGFTDTQYF
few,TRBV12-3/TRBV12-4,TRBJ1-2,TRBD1,TGTGCCAGCTCTGTTTCAAGACAGGGTGGATATGGCTACACCTTC,CASSVSRQGGYGYTF
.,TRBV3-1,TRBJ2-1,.,TGTGCCAGCAGCCAAGGGGACTCCCCAGGGGATGAGCAGTTCTTC,CASSQGDSPGDEQFF
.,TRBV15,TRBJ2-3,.,TGTGCCACCAGCCCCCGAGGACTTCAAGATACGCAGTATTTT,CATSPRGLQDTQYF
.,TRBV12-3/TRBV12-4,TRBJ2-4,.,TGTGCCAGCGGTTTAGGTGGGCAGGGACCGGCCAAAAACATTCAGTACTTC,CASGLGGQGPAKNIQYF
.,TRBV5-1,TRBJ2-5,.,TGTGCCAGCAGCCTTGAGCGATACCAAGAGACCCAGTACTTC,CASSLERYQETQYF
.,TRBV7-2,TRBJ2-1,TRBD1,TGTGCCAGCAGCTTAGGCTACAGGGGGATGGAGACCCAGTTCTTC,CASSLGYRGMETQFF
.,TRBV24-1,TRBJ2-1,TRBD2,TGTGCCACCAGTGACGACGGGGCTAGCGGCCCTGGGAATGAGCAGTTCTTC,CATSDDGASGPGNEQFF
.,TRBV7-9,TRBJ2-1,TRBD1,TGTGCCAGCAGCAGTACAGGGGGCCACAACAATGAGCAGTTCTTC,CASSSTGGHNNEQFF
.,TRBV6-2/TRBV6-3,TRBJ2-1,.,TGTGCCAGCAGTTACGATGACAGCTCCTACAATGAGCAGTTCTTC,CASSYDDSSYNEQFF
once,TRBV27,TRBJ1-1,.,TGTGCCAGCAGTTTGGTACAGCAAAAAAGGGCTTTCTTT,CASSLVQQKRAFF
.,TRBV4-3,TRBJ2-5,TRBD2,TGCGCCAGCAGCCAAGCTAGCGGGGGACCCCAAGAGACCCAGTACTTC,CASSQASGGPQETQYF
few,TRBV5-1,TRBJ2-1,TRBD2,TGCGCCAGCAGCTTGGTACTAGCGGGTAAGCAGTTCTTC,CASSLVLAGKQFF
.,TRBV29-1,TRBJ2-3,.,TGCAGCGGATTCGGGGCTTTGGGGGCAGATACGCAGTATTTT,CSGFGALGADTQYF
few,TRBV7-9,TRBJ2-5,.,TGTGCCAGCAGCAGACGGACAGCGGCCGTCCAAGAGACCCAGTACTTC,CASSRRTAAVQETQYF
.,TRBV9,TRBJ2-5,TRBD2,TGTGCCAGCAGCGCGAAGGGACTAGCGGGGGTTGAGACCCAGTACTTC,CASSAKGLAGVETQYF
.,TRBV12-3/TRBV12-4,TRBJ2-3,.,TGTGCCAGCAGTGGCAGTCACACAGATACGCAGTATTTT,CASSGSHTDTQYF
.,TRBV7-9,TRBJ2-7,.,TGTGCCAGCAGTGTCCCAAACACAGGGTCGAATCCTTTCCACTACAATGAGCAGTACTTC,CASSVPNTGSNPFHYNEQYF
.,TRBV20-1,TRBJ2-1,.,TGCAGTGCCACCAGACAGGGAGGAAGCAATGAGCAGTTCTTC,CSATRQGGSNEQFF
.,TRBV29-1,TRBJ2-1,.,TGCAGCGTTGAAGGCGGGGGCTCCAGGAATCAGTTCTTC,CSVEGGGSRNQFF
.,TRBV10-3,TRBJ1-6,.,TGTGCCATCAGTGAGGACCCGACCTTTAATTCACCCCTCCACTTT,CAISEDPTFNSPLHF
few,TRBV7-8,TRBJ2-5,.,TGTGCCAGCAGCCGGGCCCTCCAAGGAGAGACCCAGTACTTC,CASSRALQGETQYF
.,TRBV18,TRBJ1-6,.,TGTGCCAGCTCACCTACTTGGGGGCTCATCGATTCACCCCTCCACTTT,CASSPTWGLIDSPLHF
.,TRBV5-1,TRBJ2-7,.,TGCGCCAGCAGCTGGGAAGGCAACGAGCAGTACTTC,CASSWEGNEQYF
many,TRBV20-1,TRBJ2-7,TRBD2,TGCAGTGCCAGGACTAGCGGGGAGATGGCCTACGAGCAGTACTTC,CSARTSGEMAYEQYF
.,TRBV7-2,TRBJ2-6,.,TGTGCCAGCAGCTTGGCCCGGGACCCAATCTCTGGGGCCAACGTCCTGACTTTC,CASSLARDPISGANVLTF
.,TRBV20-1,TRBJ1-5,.,TGCAGTGCTAGGACATTAAATAGCAATCAGCCCCAGCATTTT,CSARTLNSNQPQHF
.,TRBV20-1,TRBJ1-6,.,TGCAGTGCTAGAGAAGTGGTTACCGGCAATTCACCCCTCCACTTT,CSAREVVTGNSPLHF
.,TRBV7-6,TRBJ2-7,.,TGTGCCAGCAGCCATTCTGTCACGGGGAGCTCCTACGAGCAGTACTTC,CASSHSVTGSSYEQYF